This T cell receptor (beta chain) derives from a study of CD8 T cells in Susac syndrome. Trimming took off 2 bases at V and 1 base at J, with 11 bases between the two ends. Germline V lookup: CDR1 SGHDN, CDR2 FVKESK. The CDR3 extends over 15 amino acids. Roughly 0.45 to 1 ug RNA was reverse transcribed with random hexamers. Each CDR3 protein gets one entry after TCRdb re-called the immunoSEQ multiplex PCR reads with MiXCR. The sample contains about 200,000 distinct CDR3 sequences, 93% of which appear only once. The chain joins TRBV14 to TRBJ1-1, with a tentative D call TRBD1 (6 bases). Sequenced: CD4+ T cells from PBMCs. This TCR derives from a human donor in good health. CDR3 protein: CASSQWGARNTEAFF. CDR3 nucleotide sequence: TGTGCCAGCAGCCAATGGGGGGCCCGGAACACTGAAGCTTTCTTT.